This T cell receptor beta chain was sequenced during a study of blood T cell repertoires in COVID-19. The CDR3 is 12 residues long. Germline V gene data show CDR1 as DFQATT and CDR2 as SNEGSKA (reference sequence). Trimming cost V 3 bases and J 9 bases; bases outside gene matches: 5. Cohort 3 donors were reported recovered after two negative PCRs, clearance, or symptom resolution. Sequenced by immunoSEQ multiplex PCR; TCRdb stores in-frame clones only, minus some. The table records 150,000 to 250,000 clones, 82% of them present only once. Sequencing used PBMCs or T cells enriched from blood (not recorded which). The TCR comes from a man between 35 and 55 years old who had recovered from COVID-19. The V and J genes are TRBV20-1 and TRBJ1-3; 7 positions agree with TRBD1. Here the CDR3 DNA reads TGCAGTGCTAGTACAGGGGAACGCACCATATATTTT. Translating it yields CSASTGERTIYF.